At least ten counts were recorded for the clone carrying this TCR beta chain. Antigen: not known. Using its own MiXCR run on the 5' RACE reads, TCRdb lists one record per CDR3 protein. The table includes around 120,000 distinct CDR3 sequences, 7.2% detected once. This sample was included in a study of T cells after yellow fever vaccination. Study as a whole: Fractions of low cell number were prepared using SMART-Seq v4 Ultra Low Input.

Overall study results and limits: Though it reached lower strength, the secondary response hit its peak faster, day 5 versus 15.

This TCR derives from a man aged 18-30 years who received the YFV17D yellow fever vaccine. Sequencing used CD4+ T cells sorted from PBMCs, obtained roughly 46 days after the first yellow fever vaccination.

The CDR3 spells CASSLGPATGIPYEQYF. The CDR3 DNA follows: TGTGCCAGCAGCTTAGGACCCGCAACAGGGATCCCCTACGAGCAGTACTTC. This chain connects TRBV7-8 to TRBJ2-7; D might be TRBD1 (6 bases). Germline V gives CDR1 SGHVS, CDR2 FQNEAQ. V shed 1 base and J shed 2 bases, with 18 bases lying between them. The CDR3 is made up of 17 amino acids.